The 10 T cell receptor beta chains presented below share a single source sample, sequenced in a study of pediatric ulcerative colitis. TCRdb's copy holds only in-frame clones and misses some; the assay was immunoSEQ multiplex PCR. The sample has fewer than 20,000 clones; over 65% are singletons. One to two pinch biopsies were taken from the rectum during colonoscopy. The sequencing input was gut tissue. The origin of the receptors is a boy between 10 and 17 years old with moderate ulcerative colitis.

The V gene is TRBV19, the J gene TRBJ2-1, with TRBD2 as a possible D gene (5 bases). Trimming took 10 bases from V and 1 from J, leaving 11 bases between them. Germline CDR1 reads LNHDA; CDR2 reads SQIVND (reference sequence). This CDR3 is 13 amino acids long. This CDR3 reads CATSGNSYNEQFF. DNA of the CDR3: TGTGCCACCTCCGGGAATTCCTACAATGAGCAGTTCTTC.

This chain joins TRBV25-1 and TRBJ1-5; TRBD1 agrees at 7 bases. The CDR3 covers 18 residues. J lost 0 bases, V lost 2 bases, and 10 bases had no gene match. Per germline, CDR1 MGHDK and CDR2 SYGVNS. CDR3 DNA sequence: TGTGCCAGCAGTGAACTCCGGGACAGCTCCCATAGCAATCAGCCCCAGCATTTT. This encodes CASSELRDSSHSNQPQHF.

Regarding this clone: Mismatch with germline at one junction end may stem from a read error. This chain links TRBV19 with TRBJ1-2; maybe TRBD1 (5 bases). The CDR3 spans 16 residues. Germline V lookup: CDR1 LNHDA, CDR2 SQIVND (reference sequence). CDR3 in amino acids: CASRIEVRGNWYGYTF. CDR3 nucleotide sequence: TGTGCCAGTAGGATAGAGGTTCGGGGGAATTGGTATGGCTACACCTTC.

The chain recombines TRBV11-3 with TRBJ2-5, with D hard to call. V lost 3 bases and J lost 0, with 8 bases in between. Germline lookup yields CDR1 SGHNT and CDR2 YENEEA. The CDR3 is made up of 14 amino acids. The CDR3 here is CASSLNGYQETQYF. The CDR3 coding sequence is TGTGCCAGCAGCTTGAACGGGTACCAAGAGACCCAGTACTTC.

The rearrangement links TRBV18 to TRBJ2-1; 14 nucleotides match TRBD2. This CDR3 has 23 residues. CDR1 and CDR2 (germline): KGHSH, LQKENI. V dropped 2 bases and J dropped 2; count of bases not matched to a gene: 20. CDR3 in DNA: TGTGCCAGCTCACCAAACCGGGCTAGGACTGGACTAGCGGGGGGAGGCCCCTACAATGAGCAGTTCTTC. It is translated as CASSPNRARTGLAGGGPYNEQFF.

This clone was seen only once. The sample carries other DNA sequences with the same CDR3. J is TRBJ2-5 and V is TRBV5-6; D gene uncertain. Trimming pared 1 base from V and 5 bases from J, leaving 3 bases between. CDR1 and CDR2 (germline): SGHDT, YYEEEE. This CDR3 contains 11 residues. The DNA for the CDR3 is TGTGCCAGCAGCTTGAAGGAGACCCAGTACTTC. Encoded protein: CASSLKETQYF.

V is TRBV18 and J is TRBJ2-1, with 11 positions matching TRBD2. Per the germline V gene, CDR1 is KGHSH and CDR2 is LQKENI. The J segment lost 7 bases and the V segment lost 0 bases, leaving 5 bases of the junction unmatched. This CDR3 is 16 amino acids long. CDR3 sequence: CASSPPGVAGGNEQFF. CDR3 DNA sequence: TGTGCCAGCTCACCACCGGGGGTAGCGGGAGGGAATGAGCAGTTCTTC.

The rearrangement joins TRBV7-9 to TRBJ1-1; D is unclear. The length of the CDR3 is 11 residues. Trimming left V 7 bases short and J 6 bases short, with 9 bases between. The germline V gene has CDR1 SEHNR and CDR2 FQNEAQ (reference sequence). In DNA, the CDR3 is TGTGCCAGCACGCGGTGGGCTGAAGCTTTCTTT. As protein: CASTRWAEAFF.

DNA for the CDR3: TGTGCCAGTAGTATAAGACTCGCCGGGGAGCTGTTTTTT. This gives the protein CASSIRLAGELFF. The chain recombines TRBV19 with TRBJ2-2; D remains ambiguous. The V end lost 2 bases, the J end lost 6 bases, and 7 bases lay between the germline ends. Looked up from germline, CDR1 is LNHDA and CDR2 is SQIVND (reference sequence). CDR3 length equals 13 residues.

The genes are TRBV19 and TRBJ1-1, with D tentatively TRBD1 (5 bases). The V and J ends lost 3 bases and 4 bases respectively, with 9 bases between them. Germline values: CDR1 LNHDA, CDR2 SQIVND (reference sequence). CDR3 length: 13 residues. CDR3 protein: CASSIRGGTEAFF. For the CDR3, the DNA is TGTGCCAGTAGTATTAGGGGCGGCACTGAAGCTTTCTTT.